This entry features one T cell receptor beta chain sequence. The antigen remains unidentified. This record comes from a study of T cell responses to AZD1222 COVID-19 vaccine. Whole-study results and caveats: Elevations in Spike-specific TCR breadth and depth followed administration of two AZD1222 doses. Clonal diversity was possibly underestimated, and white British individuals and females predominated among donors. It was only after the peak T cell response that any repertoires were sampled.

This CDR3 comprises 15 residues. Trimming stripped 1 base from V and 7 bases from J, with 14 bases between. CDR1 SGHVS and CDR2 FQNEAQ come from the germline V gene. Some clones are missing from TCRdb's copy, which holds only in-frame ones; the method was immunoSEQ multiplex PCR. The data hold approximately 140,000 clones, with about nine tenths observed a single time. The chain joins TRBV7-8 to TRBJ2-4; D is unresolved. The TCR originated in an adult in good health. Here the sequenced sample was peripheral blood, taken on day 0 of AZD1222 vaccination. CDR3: CASSLGRTSRNIQYF. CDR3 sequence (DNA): TGTGCCAGCAGCTTAGGTCGCACCTCGAGGAACATTCAGTACTTC.